This record concerns one T cell receptor (beta chain) sequence. This record belongs to a study of blood T cell repertoires in COVID-19. The CDR3 sequence is 14 residues long. The V gene's germline CDR1 is SGHRS and CDR2 YFSETQ. V lost 0 bases to trimming and J lost 3 bases; unmatched junction nucleotides: 2. TCRdb's copy holds only in-frame clones and misses some; the assay was immunoSEQ multiplex PCR. Counted here are roughly 380,000 clones, about 90% occurring once; the ten biggest clones make up 2.5% to 3%. The J gene is TRBJ2-5, the V gene TRBV5-1, with 7 bases matching TRBD2. This clonotype originated in a woman aged 25 to 39 who had recovered from COVID-19. Sequencing used PBMCs or T cells enriched from blood (not recorded which). The CDR3 bases are TGCGCCAGCAGCTTGGCGGGGGGTGAAGAGACCCAGTACTTC. It encodes CASSLAGGEETQYF.